The 27 T cell receptor beta chains in this list originate from one sample, sequenced in a study of T cell responses to AZD1222 COVID-19 vaccine. The table came from immunoSEQ multiplex PCR; TCRdb's copy has only in-frame clones and leaves some out. Seen here are around 86,000 clones, roughly 90% observed once, and the top ten hold almost 8.5%. Sequenced here: peripheral blood, sampled on day 0 of AZD1222 vaccination. These receptors were taken from an adult in good health.

The chain uses TRBV7-2 and TRBJ1-4, with D possibly being TRBD1 (6 bases). V lost 4 bases and J 10 bases, leaving 22 bases between the germline ends. The CDR3 is 16 residues long. Germline V CDR1 and CDR2: SGHTA, FQGNSA. CDR3 protein: CASSSLAGPLGAKLFF. The CDR3 region has the DNA TGTGCCAGCAGCTCACTAGCGGGGCCACTGGGGGCAAAACTGTTTTTT.

The chain is built from TRBV5-1 and TRBJ1-1; no firm D call. The germline CDR1 and CDR2 sequences are SGHRS and YFSETQ. CDR3 length equals 15 residues. The V gene lost 0 bases and the J gene lost 1 base, with 10 bases spanning the gap. CDR3 bases: TGCGCCAGCAGCTTGGATATCCCCCGGAACACTGAAGCTTTCTTT. As protein: CASSLDIPRNTEAFF.

The CDR3 sequence: CASSPLLGTGELFF. The CDR3 region has the DNA TGTGCCAGCAGCCCGTTGTTAGGTACCGGGGAGCTGTTTTTT. This chain uses TRBV9 with TRBJ2-2; unclear D gene. CDR1 and CDR2 (germline): SGDLS, YYNGEE. The CDR3 has 14 amino acids. Trimming removed 4 bases at V and 5 bases at J, with 12 bases between.

The rearrangement uses TRBV6-2 or TRBV6-3 and TRBJ2-3; D ambiguous. Per germline, CDR1 MNHEY and CDR2 SVGEGT. Trimming removed 5 bases from V and 6 bases from J, with 9 bases in between. This CDR3 has 12 amino acids. In DNA, the CDR3 is TGTGCCAGCAGTCCCTCTATGGATACGCAGTATTTT. This sequence encodes CASSPSMDTQYF.

This clone came up once. The rearrangement links TRBV5-4 to TRBJ1-2, with D uncertain. Trimming shortened V by 0 bases and J by 5 bases, and 11 bases separated the two germline ends. In germline, CDR1 is SGHNT, CDR2 YYREEE (reference sequence). The CDR3 sequence is 14 residues long. CDR3 sequence: CASSLVARRYGYTF. Here the CDR3 DNA reads TGTGCCAGCAGCTTGGTCGCACGCCGTTATGGCTACACCTTC.

Comment on this clone: In the same sample, other DNA sequences code for this CDR3. The chain employs TRBV7-3 and TRBJ2-3, with D possibly matching TRBD1 (5 bases). Deletions cut 4 bases from V and 1 base from J, with 6 bases between. Germline loops: CDR1 SGHTA, CDR2 FQGTGA. The CDR3 extends over 13 amino acids. The CDR3 loop reads CASSSQGTDTQYF. CDR3 sequence (DNA): TGTGCCAGCAGCTCACAGGGCACAGATACGCAGTATTTT. Looking up the rest from reference TRBV7-3 and TRBJ2-3 gives the full variable domain: GAGVSQTPSNKVTEKGKYVELRCDPISGHTALYWYRQSLGQGPEFLIYFQGTGAADDSGLPNDRFFAVRPEGSVSTLKIQRTERGDSAVYLCASSSQGTDTQYFGPGTRLTVL.

The V call is TRBV7-2, the J call TRBJ1-2, with D possibly matching TRBD1 (5 bases). This CDR3 has 16 amino acids. Germline V lookup: CDR1 SGHTA, CDR2 FQGNSA. V lost 2 bases, J lost 3 bases, and 16 bases lay in between. The CDR3 loop reads CASSLNYIGADYGYTF. CDR3 DNA: TGTGCCAGCAGCTTAAATTACATTGGGGCAGACTATGGCTACACCTTC.

The chain uses TRBV29-1 and TRBJ2-7; 8 nucleotides agree with TRBD1. The CDR3 spans 11 residues. The V and J ends lost 7 bases and 7 bases, in that order; junction bases with no gene match: 6. The germline gives CDR1 SQVTM, CDR2 ANQGSEA. DNA for the CDR3: TGCAGCGCCGACAGGGGTGGAGAGCAGTACTTC. This translates into CSADRGGEQYF.

The chain couples TRBV7-2 to TRBJ1-1, with 8 nucleotides matching TRBD1. The CDR3 has 12 amino acids. The germline CDR1 and CDR2 sequences are SGHTA and FQGNSA. J gave up 11 bases and V 3 bases, and 5 bases lay outside the gene matches. The CDR3 loop is CASSLLTGEAFF. For the CDR3, the DNA is TGTGCCAGCAGCTTGCTGACAGGGGAGGCTTTCTTT.

The chain has TRBV7-2 and TRBJ1-3; no clear D gene. Per the germline V gene, CDR1 is SGHTA and CDR2 is FQGNSA. V was clipped by 8 bases and J by 1 base, with 12 bases between them. CDR3 length: 14 residues. The CDR3 loop reads CASAPVLSGNTIYF. The CDR3 nucleotides read TGTGCCAGCGCCCCGGTTTTATCTGGAAACACCATATATTTT.

The CDR3 spells CASNLAGVATGELFF. The CDR3 DNA follows: TGTGCCAGCAATCTAGCGGGGGTTGCCACCGGGGAGCTGTTTTTT. The chain recombines TRBV7-2 with TRBJ2-2, with 10 bases identical to TRBD2. V was pared by 7 bases and J by 4 bases, with 6 bases of the junction left unmatched. Germline V gene sequence: CDR1 SGHTA, CDR2 FQGNSA. CDR3 length: 15 residues.

The J gene is TRBJ1-5, the V gene TRBV10-2; D remains unclear. The CDR3 runs 14 residues. V lost 6 bases to trimming and J lost 0 bases, with 9 bases between them. Germline CDR1 is WSHSY and CDR2 is SAAADI. In DNA, the CDR3 is TGCGCCAGCAGAAGAACCTATAGCAATCAGCCCCAGCATTTT. Its translation: CASRRTYSNQPQHF.

V is TRBV7-8 and J is TRBJ1-4, with TRBD1 identical over 10 bases. Per germline, CDR1 SGHVS and CDR2 FQNEAQ. There are 15 residues in the CDR3. J lost 6 bases, V lost 7 bases, and 8 bases had no gene match. CDR3 region: CASKSLGTGDEKLFF. Written as DNA, the CDR3 is TGTGCCAGCAAGTCCCTCGGGACAGGGGATGAAAAACTGTTTTTT.

In DNA, the CDR3 is TGTGCCAGCAAAGGCGGGGGGTCCGCTTACGAGCAGTACTTC. This gives the protein CASKGGGSAYEQYF. The rearrangement joins TRBV27 to TRBJ2-7; 8 positions match TRBD2. The CDR3 runs to 14 residues. Germline V gene sequence: CDR1 MNHEY, CDR2 SMNVEV (reference sequence). V dropped 7 bases and J dropped 4; count of bases not matched to a gene: 9.

The V gene is TRBV7-9, the J gene TRBJ1-3; 10 positions match TRBD1. Trimming at V came to 3 bases and at J to 2 bases, leaving 4 bases not matched to a gene. This CDR3 region has 16 residues. The germline CDR1 and CDR2 sequences are SEHNR and FQNEAQ (reference sequence). The CDR3 DNA is TGTGCCAGCAGCTTGACCGGGACAGGGGCTGGAAACACCATATATTTT. Translated: CASSLTGTGAGNTIYF.

This clone was seen only once. The rearrangement uses TRBV7-9 and TRBJ2-2; D gene ambiguous. This CDR3 has 14 amino acids. CDR1 and CDR2 from the germline V gene are SEHNR and FQNEAQ (reference sequence). V lost 6 bases and J 2 bases, leaving 10 bases between the germline ends. The CDR3 protein is CASSPAANTGELFF. The CDR3 DNA sequence: TGTGCCAGCAGTCCCGCAGCTAACACCGGGGAGCTGTTTTTT.

The chain employs TRBV7-9 and TRBJ2-3; 7 bases agree with TRBD2. Germline CDR1 SEHNR, CDR2 FQNEAQ (reference sequence). CDR3 length: 15 residues. V trimming: 5 bases; J trimming: 2 bases; junction bases outside the gene matches: 7. The CDR3 DNA is TGTGCCAGCAGCCCACCCGGGGGGAACACAGATACGCAGTATTTT. It encodes CASSPPGGNTDTQYF.

This clone was recorded once. The V call is TRBV2, the J call TRBJ2-7; the match to TRBD1 covers 8 bases. Trimming cost V 7 bases and J 0 bases; bases outside gene matches: 2. The CDR3 is 13 amino acids. Looked up from germline, CDR1 is SNHLY and CDR2 is FYNNEI. The CDR3 nucleotides are TGTGCCAGCATGGGACAGGACTCCTACGAGCAGTACTTC. Amino acids: CASMGQDSYEQYF. Combining the CDR3 with reference TRBV2 and TRBJ2-7 gives the whole variable domain EPEVTQTPSHQVTQMGQEVILRCVPISNHLYFYWYRQILGQKVEFLVSFYNNEISEKSEIFDDQFSVERPDGSNFTLKIRSTKLEDSAMYFCASMGQDSYEQYFGPGTRLTVT.

Only one count was recorded for this clone. The chain has TRBV4-1 and TRBJ1-4, with D unresolved. V shed 4 bases and J shed 8 bases, with 11 bases lying between them. Germline loops: CDR1 MGHRA, CDR2 YSYEKL. This CDR3 comprises 13 residues. The CDR3 DNA sequence: TGCGCCAGCAGCCGAGAGATCAGCGAAAAACTGTTTTTT. Translation: CASSREISEKLFF.

The chain uses TRBV30 and TRBJ1-2, with 7 bases identical to TRBD1. This CDR3 comprises 14 residues. Germline CDR1 reads GTSNPN; CDR2 reads SVGIG (reference sequence). V dropped 2 bases and J dropped 2; count of bases not matched to a gene: 5. This chain's CDR3 is CAWSPWTGNYGYTF. In nucleotides, the CDR3 is TGTGCCTGGAGTCCCTGGACAGGAAACTATGGCTACACCTTC. Based on the CDR3 plus reference TRBV30 and TRBJ1-2, the full variable domain is SQTIHQWPATLVQPVGSPLSLECTVEGTSNPNLYWYRQAAGRGLQLLFYSVGIGQISSEVPQNLSASRPQDRQFILSSKKLLLSDSGFYLCAWSPWTGNYGYTFGSGTRLTVV.

The chain joins TRBV20-1 to TRBJ1-2, with D tentatively TRBD1 (5 bases). CDR1 and CDR2 (germline): DFQATT, SNEGSKA (reference sequence). This CDR3 region has 13 residues. Trimming pared 3 bases from V and 6 bases from J, leaving 14 bases between. The CDR3 region is CSASRAGTNGYTF. The CDR3 DNA follows: TGCAGTGCTAGTAGGGCAGGGACTAATGGCTACACCTTC.

The chain links TRBV7-3 to TRBJ1-5; D is unclear. V lost 2 bases to trimming and J lost 5 bases, with 16 bases between them. There are 16 residues in the CDR3. Germline CDR1 is SGHTA and CDR2 is FQGTGA. In DNA form, the CDR3 reads TGTGCCAGCAGCTTATTGGTTAGGTGCCAAGATCAGCCCCAGCATTTT. Its translation is CASSLLVRCQDQPQHF.

The chain has TRBV4-1 and TRBJ1-5, with D perhaps TRBD1 (6 bases). The CDR3 is 16 residues long. Germline CDR1 and CDR2: MGHRA and YSYEKL. V was cut by 3 bases and J by 3 bases, with 15 bases left in between. Here the CDR3 DNA reads TGCGCCAGCAGCCAGGGGACAACCTTCTTCAATCAGCCCCAGCATTTT. It specifies CASSQGTTFFNQPQHF.

This chain links TRBV7-3 with TRBJ1-6; D gene unclear. This CDR3 has 17 residues. CDR1 and CDR2 from the germline V gene are SGHTA and FQGTGA. V shed 6 bases and J shed 0 bases, with 15 bases lying between them. The CDR3 sequence is CASRTGTPSSYNSPLHF. CDR3 nucleotides: TGTGCCAGCAGAACGGGCACACCGAGCTCCTATAATTCACCCCTCCACTTT. Complete variable domain (other parts from reference TRBV7-3 and TRBJ1-6): GAGVSQTPSNKVTEKGKYVELRCDPISGHTALYWYRQSLGQGPEFLIYFQGTGAADDSGLPNDRFFAVRPEGSVSTLKIQRTERGDSAVYLCASRTGTPSSYNSPLHFGNGTRLTVT.

This chain connects TRBV10-3 to TRBJ2-7; D is ambiguous. The germline gives CDR1 ENHRY, CDR2 SYGVKD. This CDR3 comprises 11 residues. Trimming cost V 4 bases and J 3 bases, with 4 bases left between them. CDR3 sequence reads: CAISADYEQYF. As DNA, the CDR3 is TGTGCCATCAGTGCCGACTACGAGCAGTACTTC.

V usage is TRBV4-3 and J usage is TRBJ1-1; TRBD1 might be the D (5 bases). V lost 4 bases and J lost 1, with 10 bases in between. Germline V gives CDR1 LGHNA, CDR2 YSLEER. This CDR3 has 14 residues. In nucleotides, the CDR3 is TGCGCCAGCAGCCCAGGGTTTTCGAACACTGAAGCTTTCTTT. As protein: CASSPGFSNTEAFF.

The chain's CDR3 is CASSPGAGYEQYF. In DNA form, the CDR3 reads TGTGCCAGCTCACCAGGTGCAGGGTACGAGCAGTACTTC. The chain joins TRBV18 to TRBJ2-7; D is possibly TRBD1 (5 bases). This CDR3 has 13 residues. Trimming took off 2 bases at V and 4 bases at J, with 9 bases between the two ends. CDR1 is KGHSH and CDR2 is LQKENI in the germline V gene.